This T cell receptor (beta chain) was documented in a study of blood T cell repertoires in COVID-19. The wider study: The United States, Italy and Spain provided the acute and convalescent COVID-19 samples. Nucleic acid was either cDNA or gDNA, and it came from T cells, B-cell-depleted T cells, or PBMCs.

In the original analysis: Amplification of reference gene primers was used by the study to estimate nucleated cell counts. The method was immunoSEQ multiplex PCR; TCRdb's version includes in-frame clones alone and lacks a portion of them. D and trimming come from the DNA, and the V and J calls and clone size come from that table. The table has around 16,000 clones, 80% to 85% seen once. The CDR3 loop spans 13 amino acids. Germline V gene lookup returns CDR1 LNHDA and CDR2 SQIVND (reference sequence). The V gene end was trimmed by 6 bases and the J gene end by 16 bases; junction bases not matched to a gene: 8.

This rearrangement joins TRBV19 to TRBJ2-1, with 14 positions matching TRBD2. The clonotype originates from a human donor in a cohort sampled during active COVID-19. The source material was peripheral blood. CDR3 region: CASSGGLAGVVFF. The CDR3 bases are TGTGCCAGTAGCGGGGGACTAGCGGGAGTAGTATTCTTC.